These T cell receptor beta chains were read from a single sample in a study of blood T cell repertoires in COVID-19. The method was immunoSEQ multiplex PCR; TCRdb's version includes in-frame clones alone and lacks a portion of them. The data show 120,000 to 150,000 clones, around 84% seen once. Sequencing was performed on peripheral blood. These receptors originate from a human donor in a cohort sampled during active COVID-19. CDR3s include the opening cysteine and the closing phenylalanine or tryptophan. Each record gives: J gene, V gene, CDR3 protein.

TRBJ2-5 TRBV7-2 CASSLSRGGQTQYF
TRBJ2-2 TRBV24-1 CATSAPGGTNTGELFF
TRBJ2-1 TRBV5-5 CASSPQGLAGGLEQFF
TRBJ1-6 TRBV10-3 CAITDRGGDSPLHF
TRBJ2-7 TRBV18 CASSPTQTYEQYF
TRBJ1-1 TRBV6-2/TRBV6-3 CASSPRGQGWYTEAFF
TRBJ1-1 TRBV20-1 CSAGGRTEAFF
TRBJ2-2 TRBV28 CATTGVGTGELFF
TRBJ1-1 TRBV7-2 CASHHGGATEAFF
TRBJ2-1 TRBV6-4 CASSDSTAGEQFF
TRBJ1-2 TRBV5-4 CASSFSGGRPYGYTF
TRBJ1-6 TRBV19 CASSISREDSPLHF
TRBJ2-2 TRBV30 CAWVAWDTGELFF
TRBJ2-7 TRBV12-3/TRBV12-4 CASSLGGNEQYF
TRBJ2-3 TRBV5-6 CASSPLGGDSTDTQYF
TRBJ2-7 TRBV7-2 CASSLTRGEQYF
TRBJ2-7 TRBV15 CATSSLQSYEQYF
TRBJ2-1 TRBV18 CASSPTPIGRNEQFF
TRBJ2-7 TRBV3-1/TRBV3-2 CASSPSGGAYEQYF
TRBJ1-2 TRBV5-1 CASSLAQGFGYTF
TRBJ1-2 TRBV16 CASSQGAGSYGYTF
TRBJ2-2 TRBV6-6 CASSPLGHNTGELFF
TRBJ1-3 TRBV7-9 CASSLGIGSGSGNTIYF
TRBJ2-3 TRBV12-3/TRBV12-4 CASSSTQNTQYF
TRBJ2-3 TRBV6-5 CASSLQGAQTDTQYF
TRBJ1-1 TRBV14 CASSQAMEGQRAFF
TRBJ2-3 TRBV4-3 CASSQDLGQGPDTQYF
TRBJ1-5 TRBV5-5 CASSLAGGGVSNQPQHF
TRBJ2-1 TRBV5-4 CASSLQGTEQFF
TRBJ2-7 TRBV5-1 CASSKGQGRNEQYF
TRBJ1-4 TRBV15 CATSTGQGPTNEKLFF
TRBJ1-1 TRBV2 CASRDLWGQGDTEAFF
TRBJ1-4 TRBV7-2 CASSRFLANEKLFF
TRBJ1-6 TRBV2 CARSILTGEISPLHF
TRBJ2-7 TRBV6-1 CASSEVAGPYEQYF
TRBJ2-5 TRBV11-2 CASSTGGGGSGETQYF
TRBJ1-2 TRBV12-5 CASGLLTRQGAYGYTF
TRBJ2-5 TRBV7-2 CASSTSGGDWTQYF
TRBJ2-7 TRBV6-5 CASSSLHEQYF
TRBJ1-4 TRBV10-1 CASSAQRGEKLFF
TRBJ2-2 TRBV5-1 CASRDRVDTGELFF
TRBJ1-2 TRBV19 CASSMYSGGSTHGYTF
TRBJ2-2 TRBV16 CASSQSRGLSGELFF
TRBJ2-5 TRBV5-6 CASSLRRTAGGQETQYF
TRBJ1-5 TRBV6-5 CASGQGFNQPQHF
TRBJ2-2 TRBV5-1 CASSLDGAAGELFF
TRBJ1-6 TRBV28 CASRLSRTGENSPLHF
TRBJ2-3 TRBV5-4 CASSLAAGGADTQYF
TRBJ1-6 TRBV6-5 CASKPGGGSPLHF
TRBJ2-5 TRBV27 CASSSRGLETQYF
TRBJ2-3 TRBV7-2 CASSVRTGGGTDTQYF
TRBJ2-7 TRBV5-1 CASSPRGPGGSYEQYF
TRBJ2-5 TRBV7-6 CASSPRRLAGGETQYF
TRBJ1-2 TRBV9 CASSLELGGGYTF
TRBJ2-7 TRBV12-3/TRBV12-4 CASSFAVDKYF
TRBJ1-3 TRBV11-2 CASSLDTGSGNTIYF
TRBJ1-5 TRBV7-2 CASSPLGPGQPQHF
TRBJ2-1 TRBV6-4 CASSDSSRATEQFF
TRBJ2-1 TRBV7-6 CASSLRGFYNEQFF